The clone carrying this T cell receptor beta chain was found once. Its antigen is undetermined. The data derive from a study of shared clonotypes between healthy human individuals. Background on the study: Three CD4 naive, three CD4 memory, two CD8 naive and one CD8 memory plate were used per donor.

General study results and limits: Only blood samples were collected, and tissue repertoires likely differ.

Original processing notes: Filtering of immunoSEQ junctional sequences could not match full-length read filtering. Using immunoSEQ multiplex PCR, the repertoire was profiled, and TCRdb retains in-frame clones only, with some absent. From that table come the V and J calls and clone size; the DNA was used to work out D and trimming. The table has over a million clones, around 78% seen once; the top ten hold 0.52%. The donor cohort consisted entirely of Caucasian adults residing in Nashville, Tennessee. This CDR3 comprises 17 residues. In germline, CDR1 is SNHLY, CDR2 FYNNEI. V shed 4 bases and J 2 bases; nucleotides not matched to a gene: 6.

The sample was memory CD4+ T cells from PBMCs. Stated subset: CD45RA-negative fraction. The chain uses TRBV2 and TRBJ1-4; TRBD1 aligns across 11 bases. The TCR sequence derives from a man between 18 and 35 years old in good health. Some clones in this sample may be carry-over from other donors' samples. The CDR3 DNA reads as TGTGCCAGCAGTGCCCGAAGGACAGGGGGCACTAATGAAAAACTGTTTTTT. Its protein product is CASSARRTGGTNEKLFF.